A single T cell receptor (beta chain) is shown here with its context. Its antigen is still unknown. The sample is drawn from a study of cytomegalovirus exposure and HLA in healthy donors. Amplification used 60 Vbeta primers and 13 Jbeta primers. As originally analysed: Approximately 78 million unique TCR beta chains, roughly 11 million of them shared, were counted by a later analysis. Here immunoSEQ multiplex PCR was the method, and the copy in TCRdb shows in-frame clones only, minus some. V and J calls and clone size are those listed in that table; D and trimming were worked out from the DNA. The data contain some 220,000 clones, over 65% of them seen just once; the ten biggest clones take up less than 3.5%. Findings and limits, study-wide: In all likelihood, a cluster of highly shared sequence variants was a sequencing artifact.

This CDR3 is 15 amino acids long. The V and J ends lost 5 bases and 7 bases, in that order; junction bases with no gene match: 6. CDR1 is LNHDA and CDR2 is SQIVND in the germline V gene (reference sequence). The receptor's source is a woman aged 55-69 years in good health and CMV-seropositive. V is TRBV19 and J is TRBJ1-6; 9 bases map to TRBD1. Material for sequencing was PBMCs. The CDR3 loop reads CASSRDRDSNSPLHF. The CDR3 nucleotides are TGTGCCAGTAGTCGGGACAGGGATTCGAATTCACCCCTCCACTTT.